Sequencing of this T cell receptor (beta chain) was carried out in a study of T-cell memory formation after mild COVID-19. TCRdb re-analysed the 5' RACE reads in MiXCR, keeping a single row per CDR3 protein. The table has more than 150,000 distinct CDR3 sequences, around a sixth seen once; the top ten hold approximately 4%. Germline trimming cut 2 bases from V and 2 bases from J; bases unmatched to any gene: 7. There are 18 residues in the CDR3. Per germline, CDR1 MNHNS and CDR2 SASEGT. In its sample, this clonotype was seen a few times. What was sequenced was PBMCs or a T cell subset sorted from them (not recorded which). The V gene is TRBV6-1, the J gene TRBJ2-6; 9 nucleotides align to TRBD2. This clonotype originated in a man in his late teens or twenties who had mild COVID-19 (a few samples of this study predate the infection). Cell type and time point are not known. The CDR3 DNA reads as TGTGCCAGCAGTGAACGGAGCGGGGGGCCAACTGGGGCCAACGTCCTGACTTTC. It encodes CASSERSGGPTGANVLTF.